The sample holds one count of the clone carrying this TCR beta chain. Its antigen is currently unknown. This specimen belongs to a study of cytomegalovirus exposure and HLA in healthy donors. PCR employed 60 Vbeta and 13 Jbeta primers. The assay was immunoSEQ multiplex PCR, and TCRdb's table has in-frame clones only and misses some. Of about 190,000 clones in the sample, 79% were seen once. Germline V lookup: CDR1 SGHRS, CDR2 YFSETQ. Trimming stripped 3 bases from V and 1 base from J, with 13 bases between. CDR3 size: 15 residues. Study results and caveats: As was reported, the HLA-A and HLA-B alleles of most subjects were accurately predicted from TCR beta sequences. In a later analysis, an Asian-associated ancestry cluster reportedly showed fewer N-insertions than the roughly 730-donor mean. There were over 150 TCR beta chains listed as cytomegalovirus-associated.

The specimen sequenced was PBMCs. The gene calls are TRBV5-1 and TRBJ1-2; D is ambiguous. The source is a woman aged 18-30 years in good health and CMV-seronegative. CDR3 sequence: CASSSTLRDNYGYTF. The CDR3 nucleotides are TGCGCCAGCAGCTCCACTCTCCGTGATAACTATGGCTACACCTTC.